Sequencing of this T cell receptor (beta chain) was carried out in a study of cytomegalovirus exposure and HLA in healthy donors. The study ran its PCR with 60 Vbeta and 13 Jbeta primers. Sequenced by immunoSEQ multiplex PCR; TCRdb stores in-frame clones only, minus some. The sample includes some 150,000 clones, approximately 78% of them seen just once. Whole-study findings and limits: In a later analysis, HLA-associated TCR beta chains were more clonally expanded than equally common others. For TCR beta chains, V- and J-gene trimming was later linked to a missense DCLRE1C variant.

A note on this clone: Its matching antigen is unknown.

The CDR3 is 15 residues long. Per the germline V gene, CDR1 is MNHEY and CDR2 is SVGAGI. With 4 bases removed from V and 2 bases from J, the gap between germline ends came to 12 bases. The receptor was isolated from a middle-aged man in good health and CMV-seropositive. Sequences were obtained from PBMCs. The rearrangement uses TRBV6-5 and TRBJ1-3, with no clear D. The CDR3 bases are TGTGCCAGCAGTTTCGAGTTCCCCCCTGGAAACACCATATATTTT. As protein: CASSFEFPPGNTIYF.